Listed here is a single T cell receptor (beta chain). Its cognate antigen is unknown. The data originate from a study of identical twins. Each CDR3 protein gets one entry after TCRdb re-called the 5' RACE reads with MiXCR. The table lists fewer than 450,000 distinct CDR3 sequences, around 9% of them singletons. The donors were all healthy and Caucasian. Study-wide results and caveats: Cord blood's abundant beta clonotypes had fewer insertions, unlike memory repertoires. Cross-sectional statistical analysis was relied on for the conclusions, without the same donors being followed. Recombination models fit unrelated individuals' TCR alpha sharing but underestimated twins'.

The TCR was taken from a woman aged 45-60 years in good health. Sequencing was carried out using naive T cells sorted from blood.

The CDR3 reads CSAPSSVDYNEQFF. CDR3 nucleotide sequence: TGCAGTGCCCCTAGCTCGGTAGACTACAATGAGCAGTTCTTC. The gene calls are TRBV20-1 and TRBJ2-1; maybe TRBD2 (5 bases). The V end lost 6 bases, the J end lost 3 bases, and 15 bases lay between the germline ends. The germline gives CDR1 DFQATT, CDR2 SNEGSKA (reference sequence). The CDR3 extends over 14 amino acids.